The 9 T cell receptor beta chains below all came from one sample that was sequenced in a study of chemoradiotherapy in HPV16-positive cancers. Profiling relied on immunoSEQ multiplex PCR, and the TCRdb table lists in-frame clones only, not all of them. The sample carries more than 2,000 clones, more than 75% recorded once. Sequenced material: tumor tissue, taken from a patient who underwent chemoradiotherapy. These receptors were obtained from a human donor with HPV-associated anogenital cancer.

The chain uses TRBV14 and TRBJ1-2; 7 bases line up with TRBD1. CDR1 is SGHDN, CDR2 FVKESK, per germline. The CDR3 consists of 13 residues. J lost 4 bases, V lost 6 bases, and 5 bases had no gene match. In DNA, the CDR3 is TGTGCCAGCAGGCCGACAGGGACCTATGGCTACACCTTC. Translated: CASRPTGTYGYTF.

The V gene is TRBV5-6, the J gene TRBJ1-4; D remains ambiguous. Germline CDR1 SGHDT, CDR2 YYEEEE. The CDR3 covers 15 residues. The V and J ends lost 0 bases and 5 bases respectively, with 11 bases between them. The CDR3 coding sequence is TGTGCCAGCAGCTTGGCGGTTTCTGAGAATGAAAAACTGTTTTTT. Its translation is CASSLAVSENEKLFF.

This clone was seen a single time. The chain joins TRBV19 to TRBJ2-1; 11 nucleotides align to TRBD2. Trimming took 2 bases from V and 0 from J; bases not matched to a gene: 0. This CDR3 region has 16 residues. In germline, CDR1 is LNHDA, CDR2 SQIVND (reference sequence). The CDR3 protein is CASSITSGSSYNEQFF. CDR3 nucleotide sequence: TGTGCCAGTAGTATAACTAGCGGGAGCTCCTACAATGAGCAGTTCTTC.

The chain couples TRBV14 to TRBJ1-1; 8 nucleotides match TRBD1. The CDR3 has 15 amino acids. V shed 3 bases and J 1 base; nucleotides not matched to a gene: 4. Germline-derived CDR1 and CDR2 are SGHDN and FVKESK. The CDR3 DNA is TGTGCCAGCAGCCAGAGACAGGGGAGGAACACTGAAGCTTTCTTT. Translated, it gives CASSQRQGRNTEAFF.

The chain uses TRBV18 and TRBJ2-1; 14 bases line up with TRBD2. The CDR3 consists of 18 residues. V lost 4 bases and J lost 0; bases outside the gene matches: 5. The V gene's germline CDR1 is KGHSH and CDR2 LQKENI. CDR3 region: CASSRSGLAGDSYNEQFF. The CDR3 DNA reads as TGTGCCAGCTCACGATCGGGACTAGCGGGGGACTCCTACAATGAGCAGTTCTTC.

The genes are TRBV4-1 and TRBJ2-3, with no clear D. The CDR3 consists of 15 residues. CDR1 MGHRA and CDR2 YSYEKL come from the germline V gene. V was clipped by 1 base and J by 0 bases, with 8 bases between them. The CDR3 nucleotides read TGCGCCAGCAGCCAAGGCTCAACTAGCACAGATACGCAGTATTTT. The encoded protein is CASSQGSTSTDTQYF.

V and J are TRBV27 and TRBJ2-5; TRBD2 matches at 8 bases. The germline V gene has CDR1 MNHEY and CDR2 SMNVEV (reference sequence). This CDR3 spans 18 amino acids. The J segment lost 4 bases and the V segment lost 2 bases, leaving 15 bases of the junction unmatched. CDR3 sequence: CASSLTPYDAGGRETQYF. For the CDR3, the DNA is TGTGCCAGCAGTTTAACCCCCTATGATGCGGGAGGTAGAGAGACCCAGTACTTC.

As concerns this clone: At one of its ends the junction is not consistent with the germline gene, which may arise from a read error. Here the CDR3 DNA reads TGTGCTAGCAGCCGAGGGACTAGCGGGTTCACAGATACGCAGTATTTT. Translation gives CASSRGTSGFTDTQYF. V usage is TRBV7-7 and J usage is TRBJ2-3; 12 nucleotides agree with TRBD2. The CDR3 contains 16 residues. Germline V lookup: CDR1 SSHAT, CDR2 FNYEAQ (reference sequence).

The chain combines TRBV25-1 with TRBJ2-1; D not certain. Germline assignment: CDR1 MGHDK and CDR2 SYGVNS. Trimming left V 3 bases short and J 5 bases short, with 8 bases between. The CDR3 contains 13 residues. CDR3 sequence (DNA): TGTGCCAGCAGTGAGAGGCCTCACAATGAGCAGTTCTTC. Translating it yields CASSERPHNEQFF.